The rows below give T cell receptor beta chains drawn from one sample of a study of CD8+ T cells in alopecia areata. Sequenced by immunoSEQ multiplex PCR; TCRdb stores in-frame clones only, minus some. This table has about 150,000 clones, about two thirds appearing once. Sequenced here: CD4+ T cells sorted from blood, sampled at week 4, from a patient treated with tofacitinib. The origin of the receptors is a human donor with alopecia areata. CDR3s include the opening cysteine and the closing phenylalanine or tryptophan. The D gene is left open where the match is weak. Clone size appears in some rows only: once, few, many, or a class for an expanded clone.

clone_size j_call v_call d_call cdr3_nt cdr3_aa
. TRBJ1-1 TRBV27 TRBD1 TGTGCCAGCAGTTTCTCGGACAGGGGGACTGAAGCTTTCTTT CASSFSDRGTEAFF
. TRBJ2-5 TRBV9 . TGTGCCAGCAGCTCGGGACCGCAAGAGACCCAGTACTTC CASSSGPQETQYF
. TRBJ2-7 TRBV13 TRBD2 TGTGCCAGCAGCTCAACCTGGACTAGCGGGGGGAATGGCCTGAGTTCTTACGAGCAGTACTTC CASSSTWTSGGNGLSSYEQYF
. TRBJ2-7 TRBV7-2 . TGTGCCAGCAGCTTTGGGGCTGGGGGGCTCTACGAGCAGTACTTC CASSFGAGGLYEQYF
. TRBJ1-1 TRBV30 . TGTGCCTGGAGTTTCGGCCTGAACACTGAAGCTTTCTTT CAWSFGLNTEAFF
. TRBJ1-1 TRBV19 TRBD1 TGTGCCAGTAGTCCAAACAGGGGAGGAGAAACTGAAGCTTTCTTT CASSPNRGGETEAFF
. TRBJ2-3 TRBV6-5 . TGTGCCAGCAGTTCGAGCACAGATACGCAGTATTTT CASSSSTDTQYF
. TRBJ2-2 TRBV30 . TGTGCCCGAACGGGGGGCTTGGGAACCGGGGAGCTGTTTTTT CARTGGLGTGELFF
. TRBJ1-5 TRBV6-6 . TGTGCCACCGGTAGGGGAAATCAGCCCCAGCATTTT CATGRGNQPQHF
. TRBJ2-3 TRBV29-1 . TGCACAGTAAACGGGGGAACCACAGATACGCAGTATTTT CTVNGGTTDTQYF
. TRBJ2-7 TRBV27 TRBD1 TGTGCCAGCAGTTTAATGGACAGGGCATACGAGCAGTACTTC CASSLMDRAYEQYF
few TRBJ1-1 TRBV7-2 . TGTGCCAGCAGCTCCCCCGGGCAGAACACTGAAGCTTTCTTT CASSSPGQNTEAFF
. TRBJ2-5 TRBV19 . TGTGCCAGTAGTATCCGCATCTCGACGTACGGCGAAGAGACCCAGTACTTC CASSIRISTYGEETQYF
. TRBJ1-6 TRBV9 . TGTGCCAGCAGCGCCACCGGGACCACTTCACCCCTCCACTTT CASSATGTTSPLHF
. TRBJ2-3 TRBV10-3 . TGTGCCATCAGTGAGTCAGATACGCAGTATTTT CAISESDTQYF
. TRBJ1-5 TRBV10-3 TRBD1 TGTGCCATCAGTGATTCAGGGGGCCATCAGCCCCAGCATTTT CAISDSGGHQPQHF
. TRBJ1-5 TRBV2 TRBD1 TGTGCCAGCAGTCTGGGGCGACAGGGACCTCAGCCCCAGCATTTT CASSLGRQGPQPQHF
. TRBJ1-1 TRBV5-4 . TGTGCCAGCAGCCCCGACACCAACACTGAAGCTTTCTTT CASSPDTNTEAFF
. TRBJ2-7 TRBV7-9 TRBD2 TGTGCCAGCAGCCCAACCGGACTAGCGGGGGGCTACGCGCAGTACTTC CASSPTGLAGGYAQYF
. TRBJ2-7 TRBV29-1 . TGCAGCGTGGGGACGGGAGCCTACGAGCAGTACTTC CSVGTGAYEQYF
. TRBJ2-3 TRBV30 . TGTGCCTGGAGCGTGGACGCAGAGGGAGAGCAGTATTTT CAWSVDAEGEQYF
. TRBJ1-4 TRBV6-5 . TGTGCCAGCAGTTACTCGTACGGACTTAATGAAAAACTGTTTTTT CASSYSYGLNEKLFF
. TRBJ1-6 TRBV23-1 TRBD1 TGCGCCAGCAGTCAAATAGGGGGCAGGGGCAATTCACCCCTCCACTTT CASSQIGGRGNSPLHF
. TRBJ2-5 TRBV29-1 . TGCAGCGTTTTACAGGGAGAGGAGACCCAGTACTTC CSVLQGEETQYF
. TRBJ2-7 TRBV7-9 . TGTGCCAGCAGCCTGACACTACAGTACGAGCAGTACTTC CASSLTLQYEQYF
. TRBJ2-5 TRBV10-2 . TGCGCCAGCAGTGAATTGGGGGCGCAGGAGACCCAGTACTTC CASSELGAQETQYF
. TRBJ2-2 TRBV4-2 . TGTGCCAGCAGCCAGGCCACCGGGGAGCTGTTTTTT CASSQATGELFF
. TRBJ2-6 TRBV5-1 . TGCGCCAGCAGCGATACAGGGTCTGGGGCCAACGTCCTGACTTTC CASSDTGSGANVLTF
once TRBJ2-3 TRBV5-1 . TGCGCCAGCAGCACCACAGTCCCTAATTCAGATACGCAGTATTTT CASSTTVPNSDTQYF
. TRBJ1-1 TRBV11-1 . TGTGCCAGCAGTTCGGGGTTAACTGAAGCTTTCTTT CASSSGLTEAFF
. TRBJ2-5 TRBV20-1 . TGCAGTGCTAGAGTCGGGGAGACCCAGTACTTC CSARVGETQYF
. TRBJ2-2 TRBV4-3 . TGCGCCAGCAGCCTTCAGCGGAGCGGGGAGCTGTTTTTT CASSLQRSGELFF
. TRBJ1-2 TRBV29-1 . TGCAGCGCCGGTCGGGGGGACACTTACTATGGCTACACCTTC CSAGRGDTYYGYTF
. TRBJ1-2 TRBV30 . TGTGCCCTATGGGAAGACTATGGCTACACCTTC CALWEDYGYTF
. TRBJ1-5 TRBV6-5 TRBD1 TGTGCCAGCCAAGGACAGGTTGGTCAGCCCCAGCATTTT CASQGQVGQPQHF
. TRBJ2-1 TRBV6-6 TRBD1 TGTGCCAGCAGCACCCCGGGACAGGGGACCTACAATGAGCAGTTCTTC CASSTPGQGTYNEQFF
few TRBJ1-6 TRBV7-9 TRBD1 TGTGCCAGCAGCCGATTGCGGACAGGCAATTCACCCCTCCACTTT CASSRLRTGNSPLHF
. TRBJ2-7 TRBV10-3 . TGTGCCATCAGTTCCCCTCAGAGGAGCTCCTACGAGCAGTACTTC CAISSPQRSSYEQYF
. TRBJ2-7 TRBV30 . TGTGCCTGGAGTGCCTACCCCCTTTCTAGGGGCTCCTACGAGCAGTACTTC CAWSAYPLSRGSYEQYF
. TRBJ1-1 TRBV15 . TGTGCCACCAAGGTACGGGAGACTGAAGCTTTCTTT CATKVRETEAFF
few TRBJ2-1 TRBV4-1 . TGCGCCAGCAGTCCCGAAACGGGACGGAGGTGGGAGCAGTTCTTC CASSPETGRRWEQFF
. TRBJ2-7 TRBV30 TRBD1 TGTGCCTGGGGACAGGGCGTAGGCGAGCAGTACTTC CAWGQGVGEQYF
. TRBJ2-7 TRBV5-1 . TGCGCCAGCAGCTTGGGACGGACACTGAACTCCTACGAGCAGTACTTC CASSLGRTLNSYEQYF
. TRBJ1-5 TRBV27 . TGTGCCAGCAGTTCCCCCCAACAGAATCAGCCCCAGCATTTT CASSSPQQNQPQHF
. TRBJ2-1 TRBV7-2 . TGTGCCAGCAGCCTCTCTGGTACGTCCTACAATGAGCAGTTCTTC CASSLSGTSYNEQFF